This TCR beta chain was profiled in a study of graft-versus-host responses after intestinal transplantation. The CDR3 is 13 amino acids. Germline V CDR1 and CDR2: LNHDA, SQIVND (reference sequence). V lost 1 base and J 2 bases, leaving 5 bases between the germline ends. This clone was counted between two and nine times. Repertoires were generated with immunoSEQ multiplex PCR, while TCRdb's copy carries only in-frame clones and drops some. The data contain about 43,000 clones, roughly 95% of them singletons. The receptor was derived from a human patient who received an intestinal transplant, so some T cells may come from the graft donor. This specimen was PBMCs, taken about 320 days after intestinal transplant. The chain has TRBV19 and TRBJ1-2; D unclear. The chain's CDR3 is CASSIAPNYGYTF. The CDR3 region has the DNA TGTGCCAGTAGTATAGCCCCGAACTATGGCTACACCTTC.